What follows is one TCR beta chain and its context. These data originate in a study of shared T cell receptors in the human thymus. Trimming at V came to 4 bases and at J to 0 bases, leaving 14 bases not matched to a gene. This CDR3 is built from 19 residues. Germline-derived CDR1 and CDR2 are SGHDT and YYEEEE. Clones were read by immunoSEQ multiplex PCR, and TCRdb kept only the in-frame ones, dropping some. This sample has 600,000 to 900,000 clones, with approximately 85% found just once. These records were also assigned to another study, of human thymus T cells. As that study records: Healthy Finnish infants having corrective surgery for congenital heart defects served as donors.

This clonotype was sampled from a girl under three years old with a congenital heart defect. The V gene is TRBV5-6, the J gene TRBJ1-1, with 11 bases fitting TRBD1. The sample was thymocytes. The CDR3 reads CASSPTDGTGGSLNTEAFF. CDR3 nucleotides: TGTGCCAGCAGCCCAACCGATGGGACAGGGGGTTCCCTGAACACTGAAGCTTTCTTT.